The 22 T cell receptor beta chains below all came from one sample that was sequenced in a study of shared clonotypes between healthy human individuals. The method was immunoSEQ multiplex PCR; TCRdb's version includes in-frame clones alone and lacks a portion of them. This sample has hundreds of thousands of clones, with approximately 95% found just once. Positively selected for CCR7, the CD45RO-negative cells used as naive CD8 cells excluded terminally differentiated effector memory CD45RA+ cells. The sequenced material came from naive CD8+ T cells sorted from blood. These receptors all stem from a woman aged 25 to 39 in good health.

The chain joins TRBV27 to TRBJ1-4; D perhaps matches TRBD1 (5 bases). CDR1 is MNHEY and CDR2 is SMNVEV in the germline V gene (reference sequence). The CDR3 is 17 residues long. Deletions cut 5 bases from V and 3 bases from J, with 19 bases between. The CDR3 DNA reads as TGTGCCAGCAGTGGGGGTTTGGGGAGGGGAGCTAATGAAAAACTGTTTTTT. Translating gives CASSGGLGRGANEKLFF.

This chain connects TRBV14 to TRBJ1-1, with TRBD1 matching over 8 bases. CDR3 length: 12 residues. Germline V gene sequence: CDR1 SGHDN, CDR2 FVKESK. Unmatched junction bases numbered 1, after V lost 3 bases and J lost 7 bases. The CDR3 loop is CASSQTGVEAFF. The DNA of the CDR3 is TGTGCCAGCAGCCAGACAGGGGTTGAAGCTTTCTTT.

As for this clone: Other DNA sequences of this sample code for an identical CDR3. V usage is TRBV7-9 and J usage is TRBJ2-1; D uncertain. V was shortened by 5 bases and J by 4 bases, with 9 bases between the two germline ends. This CDR3 is 13 amino acids long. Germline V gene data show CDR1 as SEHNR and CDR2 as FQNEAQ (reference sequence). CDR3 coding DNA: TGTGCCAGCAGCGCGGTGGGGTACAATGAGCAGTTCTTC. This codes for CASSAVGYNEQFF.

The CDR3 loop is CASSPSPRITEAFF. For the CDR3, the DNA is TGTGCCAGCAGCCCTTCCCCCAGGATCACTGAAGCTTTCTTT. The chain uses TRBV28 and TRBJ1-1; D unresolved. Germline CDR1 MDHEN, CDR2 SYDVKM. V lost 6 bases to trimming and J lost 4 bases, with 15 bases between them. The CDR3 loop spans 14 amino acids.

This rearrangement joins TRBV6-1 to TRBJ2-7, with 9 bases aligning to TRBD2. Germline assignment: CDR1 MNHNS and CDR2 SASEGT. J lost 2 bases, V lost 6 bases, and 8 bases had no gene match. The CDR3 has 15 residues. In nucleotides, the CDR3 is TGTGCCAGCAGAGTAGCGGGAGCGGGTCCCTACGAGCAGTACTTC. Encoded protein: CASRVAGAGPYEQYF.

A word on this clone: Other DNA sequences in the same sample also yield this CDR3. V gene TRBV30 combines with J gene TRBJ2-3; D is ambiguous. This CDR3 comprises 12 residues. V was pared by 0 bases and J by 4 bases, with 5 bases between. CDR1 and CDR2 (germline): GTSNPN, SVGIG (reference sequence). The CDR3 region is CAWSVWADTQYF. The CDR3 region has the DNA TGTGCCTGGAGTGTATGGGCAGATACGCAGTATTTT.

The chain employs TRBV6-5 and TRBJ1-1; a weak D match, TRBD1 (6 bases). The CDR3 sequence is 14 residues long. Germline loops: CDR1 MNHEY, CDR2 SVGAGI. V was trimmed by 3 bases and J by 1 base, leaving 9 bases between them. CDR3 nucleotides: TGTGCCAGCAGTTATAACAGGGCGAACACTGAAGCTTTCTTT. The encoded protein is CASSYNRANTEAFF.

A word on this clone: Within the sample, other DNA sequences also encode this same CDR3. The CDR3 sequence: CASSPDYNEQFF. CDR3 DNA sequence: TGTGCCAGCAGTCCTGATTACAATGAGCAGTTCTTC. The chain recombines TRBV27 with TRBJ2-1; no clear D. The germline CDR1 and CDR2 sequences are MNHEY and SMNVEV (reference sequence). The CDR3 extends over 12 amino acids. V lost 5 bases, J lost 4 bases, and 6 bases lay in between.

The chain employs TRBV7-8 and TRBJ2-1, with D hard to call. V dropped 4 bases and J dropped 0 bases, with 13 bases sitting between them. This CDR3 spans 16 amino acids. The V gene's germline CDR1 is SGHVS and CDR2 FQNEAQ. Here the CDR3 DNA reads TGTGCCAGCAGCTCCAGTCCGGCTAGCTCCTACAATGAGCAGTTCTTC. It is translated as CASSSSPASSYNEQFF. The full variable domain, in which reference TRBV7-8 and TRBJ2-1 provide the parts outside the CDR3, is GAGVSQSPRYKVAKRGQDVALRCDPISGHVSLFWYQQALGQGPEFLTYFQNEAQLDKSGLPSDRFFAERPEGSVSTLKIQRTQQEDSAVYLCASSSSPASSYNEQFFGPGTRLTVL.

A remark on this clone: In the same sample, other DNA sequences code for this CDR3. The chain recombines TRBV19 with TRBJ2-7; D may correspond to TRBD1 or TRBD2 (5 bases each). The CDR3 length is 13 residues. The V gene lost 5 bases and the J gene lost 0 bases, with 8 bases spanning the gap. Per germline, CDR1 LNHDA and CDR2 SQIVND (reference sequence). The CDR3 spells CASSWGTSYEQYF. CDR3 DNA: TGTGCCAGTAGTTGGGGGACCTCCTACGAGCAGTACTTC.

The V call is TRBV9, the J call TRBJ2-1, with 10 bases matching TRBD2. Germline V gene data show CDR1 as SGDLS and CDR2 as YYNGEE. The CDR3 runs 16 residues. Germline trimming cut 4 bases from V and 8 bases from J; bases unmatched to any gene: 12. CDR3 DNA: TGTGCCAGCAGCCCAGGGGCTAGCGGGAGAGTTGATGAGCAGTTCTTC. It yields the protein CASSPGASGRVDEQFF.

This clone was counted only a few times. The chain recombines TRBV12-5 with TRBJ2-7; 8 nucleotides align to TRBD2. From germline, CDR1 is LGHNT and CDR2 FRNRAP. CDR3 length: 16 residues. With V trimmed by 7 bases and J by 0 bases, 11 bases remained unmatched. The CDR3 spells CASALPPGGSSYEQYF. CDR3 bases: TGTGCTAGTGCTCTCCCGCCGGGAGGGAGCTCCTACGAGCAGTACTTC.

The gene calls are TRBV28 and TRBJ1-3, with TRBD1 as a possible D gene (5 bases). V was trimmed by 2 bases and J by 2 bases, leaving 10 bases between them. Per germline, CDR1 MDHEN and CDR2 SYDVKM. This CDR3 has 15 amino acids. The CDR3 spells CASSLKGVAGNTIYF. The CDR3 DNA follows: TGTGCCAGCAGTTTAAAAGGGGTGGCTGGAAACACCATATATTTT.

The chain employs TRBV28 and TRBJ1-1; 7 bases are a match to TRBD1. V gave up 3 bases and J gave up 4 bases; unmatched junction bases: 5. Looked up from germline, CDR1 is MDHEN and CDR2 is SYDVKM. The length of the CDR3 is 14 residues. CDR3 nucleotides: TGTGCCAGCAGTTTGGGACAGACGGGCACTGAAGCTTTCTTT. Translated, it gives CASSLGQTGTEAFF.

Written as DNA, the CDR3 is TGTGCCAGCAGCCCGTCGACAGGGTTGGGCTATGGCTACACCTTC. This translates into CASSPSTGLGYGYTF. This chain uses TRBV13 with TRBJ1-2, with TRBD1 matching 7 bases. V gave up 5 bases and J gave up 4 bases; unmatched junction bases: 10. This CDR3 has 15 residues. The V gene's germline CDR1 is PRHDT and CDR2 FYEKMQ (reference sequence).

This sequence joins TRBV11-2 and TRBJ1-3; 7 bases line up with TRBD1. From germline, CDR1 is SGHAT and CDR2 FQNNGV. The CDR3 loop spans 15 amino acids. After removal of 5 bases from V and 0 bases from J, the junction contained 4 bases not matched to a gene. CDR3 sequence: CASSPGQASGNTIYF. The CDR3 DNA follows: TGTGCCAGCAGCCCAGGACAGGCCTCTGGAAACACCATATATTTT.

This clone was seen just once. V is TRBV7-6 and J is TRBJ2-7; D may be TRBD1 or TRBD2 (5 bases each). V shed 5 bases and J shed 3 bases, with 17 bases lying between them. Per the germline V gene, CDR1 is SGHVS and CDR2 is FNYEAQ. The CDR3 spans 15 residues. The CDR3 nucleotides read TGTGCCAGCAGCCCCCACGCCGGGACGGGCTACGAGCAGTACTTC. It specifies CASSPHAGTGYEQYF.

In its sample, this clone was seen once. This rearrangement joins TRBV19 to TRBJ1-1; 9 bases agree with TRBD1. The V and J ends lost 5 bases and 4 bases, in that order; junction bases with no gene match: 5. This CDR3 comprises 14 residues. Germline lookup yields CDR1 LNHDA and CDR2 SQIVND (reference sequence). This CDR3 reads CASSPGTGPTEAFF. The CDR3 DNA is TGTGCCAGTAGTCCGGGGACAGGGCCCACTGAAGCTTTCTTT.

The chain links TRBV19 to TRBJ2-3; 9 bases agree with TRBD2. Germline loops: CDR1 LNHDA, CDR2 SQIVND (reference sequence). The CDR3 contains 15 residues. J gave up 4 bases and V 3 bases, and 5 bases lay outside the gene matches. DNA of the CDR3: TGTGCCAGTAGTATGGGAGCGGGAGGCGCAGATACGCAGTATTTT. As protein: CASSMGAGGADTQYF.

This chain links TRBV7-8 with TRBJ2-7, with 8 positions matching TRBD1. Germline lookup yields CDR1 SGHVS and CDR2 FQNEAQ. CDR3 size: 15 residues. After removal of 6 bases from V and 5 bases from J, the junction contained 12 bases not matched to a gene. The CDR3 nucleotides read TGTGCCAGCAGTCCAGGGGGCGACGCCCGAAACGAGCAGTACTTC. Its protein is CASSPGGDARNEQYF.

This clone was recorded a few times. CDR3 amino acids: CASSGTARDRGFGGYTF. DNA of the CDR3: TGTGCCAGCAGTGGGACGGCAAGGGACAGGGGGTTCGGTGGCTACACCTTC. The chain joins TRBV6-1 to TRBJ1-2; 11 positions agree with TRBD1. V gave up 4 bases and J gave up 7 bases; unmatched junction bases: 14. The CDR3 has 17 residues. Germline V gives CDR1 MNHNS, CDR2 SASEGT.

V gene TRBV27 combines with J gene TRBJ2-2; D unresolved. V lost 3 bases, J lost 14 bases, and 16 bases lay in between. The germline V gene has CDR1 MNHEY and CDR2 SMNVEV (reference sequence). The CDR3 totals 13 residues. In DNA form, the CDR3 reads TGTGCCAGCAGTTTTTCGGGCCCCCTAGGCCTGTTTTTT. Amino acid sequence: CASSFSGPLGLFF.